This T cell receptor beta chain derives from a study of cytomegalovirus exposure and HLA in healthy donors. Background on the study: Unique TCR beta sequences numbering approximately 120 million came from 190 million or so T cells in an earlier analysis. Early released data had approximately 86 million unique TCRs, all coming from HLA-typed donors. Most genotyped donors, approximately 77% of about 400, had Caucasian-associated genetic ancestry.

About this clone: Its antigen is not known.

The PCR used 60 Vbeta and 13 Jbeta primers. Only in-frame clones appear in the TCRdb table, and some are missing; sequencing was by immunoSEQ multiplex PCR. The sample table sets out about 84,000 clones. Study results and caveats: With further analysis later on, most CMV-associated TCR beta chains appeared HLA-restricted.

V dropped 6 bases and J dropped 0; count of bases not matched to a gene: 17. The CDR3 spans 18 residues. Germline V CDR1 and CDR2: LNHDA, SQIVND (reference sequence). The chain uses TRBV19 and TRBJ2-7, with 7 bases that match TRBD1. The source material was PBMCs. The receptor comes from a man aged 45-65 years in good health and CMV-seronegative. The CDR3 region is CASSLDRRQFPFSYEQYF. The CDR3 DNA reads as TGTGCCAGTAGCCTGGACAGGCGACAATTCCCCTTCTCCTACGAGCAGTACTTC. Supplemented by reference TRBV19 and TRBJ2-7, the full variable domain reads DGGITQSPKYLFRKEGQNVTLSCEQNLNHDAMYWYRQDPGQGLRLIYYSQIVNDFQKGDIAEGYSVSREKKESFPLTVTSAQKNPTAFYLCASSLDRRQFPFSYEQYFGPGTRLTVT.